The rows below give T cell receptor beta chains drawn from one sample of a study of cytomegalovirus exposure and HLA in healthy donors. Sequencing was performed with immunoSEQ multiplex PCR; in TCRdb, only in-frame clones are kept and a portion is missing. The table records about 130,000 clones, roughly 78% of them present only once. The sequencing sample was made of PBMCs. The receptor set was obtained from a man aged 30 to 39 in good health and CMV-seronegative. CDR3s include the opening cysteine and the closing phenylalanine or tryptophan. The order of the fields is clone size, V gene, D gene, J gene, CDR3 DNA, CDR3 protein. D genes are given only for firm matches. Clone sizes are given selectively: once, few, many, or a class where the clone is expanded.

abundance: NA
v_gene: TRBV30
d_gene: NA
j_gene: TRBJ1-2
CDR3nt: TGTGCCTGGAGCTTCAGGAACTATGGCTACACCTTC
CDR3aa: CAWSFRNYGYTF

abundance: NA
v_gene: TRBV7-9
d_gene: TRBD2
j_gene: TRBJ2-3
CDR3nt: TGTGCCAGCAGCCCGCCACTAGCGGGGGGGCGCACAGATACGCAGTATTTT
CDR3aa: CASSPPLAGGRTDTQYF

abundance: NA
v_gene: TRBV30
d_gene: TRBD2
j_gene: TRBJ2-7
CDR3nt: TGTGCCTGGAGACCGCCCCCCTCGGGACTAGTAGTCGAGCAGTACTTC
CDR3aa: CAWRPPPSGLVVEQYF

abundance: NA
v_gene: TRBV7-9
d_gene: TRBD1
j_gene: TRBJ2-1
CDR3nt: TGTGCCAGCAGCCTCGGGACAGCGGAACAGCAGTTCTTC
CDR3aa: CASSLGTAEQQFF

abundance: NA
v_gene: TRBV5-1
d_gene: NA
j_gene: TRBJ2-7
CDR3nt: TGCGCCAGCAGCTTGGCACATAGGGGGTTTGAGCAGTACTTC
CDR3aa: CASSLAHRGFEQYF

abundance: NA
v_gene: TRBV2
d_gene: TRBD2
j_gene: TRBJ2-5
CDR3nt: TGTGCCAGCAGTAGTAGCGGGGGGGTTGGAGAGACCCAGTACTTC
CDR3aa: CASSSSGGVGETQYF

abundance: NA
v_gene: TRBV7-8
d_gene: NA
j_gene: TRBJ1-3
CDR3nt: TGTGCCAGCAGCTTAGCACAATGGCAGGACTCTGGAAACACCATATATTTT
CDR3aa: CASSLAQWQDSGNTIYF

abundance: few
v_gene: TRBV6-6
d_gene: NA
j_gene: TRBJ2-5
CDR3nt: TGTGCCAGCAGTTACGATCTGATTGCGGAGACCCAGTACTTC
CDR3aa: CASSYDLIAETQYF

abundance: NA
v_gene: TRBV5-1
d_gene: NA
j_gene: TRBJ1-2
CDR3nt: TGCGCCAGCAGCTTGGTCGGCAGGGGTTATGATGGCTACACCTTC
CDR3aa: CASSLVGRGYDGYTF

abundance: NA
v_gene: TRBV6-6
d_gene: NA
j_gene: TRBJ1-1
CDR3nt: TGTGCCGCTGGGAGGGCCACTGAAGCTTTCTTT
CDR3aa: CAAGRATEAFF

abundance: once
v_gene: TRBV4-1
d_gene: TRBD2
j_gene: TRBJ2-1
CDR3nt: TGCGCCAGCAGCCAACGCCTCAATAGCGGGGGGGCGAGGGAGCAGTTCTTC
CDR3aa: CASSQRLNSGGAREQFF

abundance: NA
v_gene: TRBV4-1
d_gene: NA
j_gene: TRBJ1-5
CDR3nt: TGCGCCAGCAGCCAGGTCGTCAGGCTTTATAGCAATCAGCCCCAGCATTTT
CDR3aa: CASSQVVRLYSNQPQHF

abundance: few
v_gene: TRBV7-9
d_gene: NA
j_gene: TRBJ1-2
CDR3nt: TGTGCCAGCAGCTTTACAACGGGAGGCTACACCTTC
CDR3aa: CASSFTTGGYTF

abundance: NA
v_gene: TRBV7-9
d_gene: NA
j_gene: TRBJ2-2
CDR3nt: TGTGCCGCTAGACTAGGGAACACCGGGGAGCTGTTTTTT
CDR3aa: CAARLGNTGELFF

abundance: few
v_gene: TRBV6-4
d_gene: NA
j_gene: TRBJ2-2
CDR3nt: TGTGCCAGCAGTAAAGGGGATACCGGGGAGCTGTTTTTT
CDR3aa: CASSKGDTGELFF

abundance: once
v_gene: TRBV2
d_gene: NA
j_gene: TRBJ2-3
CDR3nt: TGTGCCAGCAGAGCTAGCACAGATACGCAGTATTTT
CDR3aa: CASRASTDTQYF

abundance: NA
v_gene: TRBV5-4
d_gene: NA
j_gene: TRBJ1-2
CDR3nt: TGTGCCAGCAGCTGGGACACCTATGGCTACACCTTC
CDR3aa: CASSWDTYGYTF

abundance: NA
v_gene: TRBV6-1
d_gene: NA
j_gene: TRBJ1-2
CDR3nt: TGTGCCAGCAGTGAAAATCAGGGGATTCGGGGCTATGGCTACACCTTC
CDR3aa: CASSENQGIRGYGYTF

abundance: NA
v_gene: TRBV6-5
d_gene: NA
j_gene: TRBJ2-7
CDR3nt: TGTGCCAGCAGACGGGTCTACGAGCAGTACTTC
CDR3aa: CASRRVYEQYF

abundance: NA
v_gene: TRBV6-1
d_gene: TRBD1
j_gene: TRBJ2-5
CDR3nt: TGTGCCAGCGGAGTGACAGGGGGAGAGACCCAGTACTTC
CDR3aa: CASGVTGGETQYF

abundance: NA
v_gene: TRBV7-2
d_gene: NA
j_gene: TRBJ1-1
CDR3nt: TGTGCCAGCAGCCCGGGGCGGGGGAGCACTGAAGCTTTCTTT
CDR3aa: CASSPGRGSTEAFF

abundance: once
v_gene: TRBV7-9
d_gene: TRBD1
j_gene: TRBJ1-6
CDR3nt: TGTGCCAGCAGCCGAACCGGGACAGATAATTCACCCCTCCACTTT
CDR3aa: CASSRTGTDNSPLHF

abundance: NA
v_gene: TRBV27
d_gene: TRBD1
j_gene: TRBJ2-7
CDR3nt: TGTGCCAGCAGTTATCGGGGACAGATCTACGAGCAATACTTC
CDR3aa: CASSYRGQIYEQYF

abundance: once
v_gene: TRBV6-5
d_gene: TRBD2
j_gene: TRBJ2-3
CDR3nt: TGTGCCAGCAAGTCCTTCAGCGGGGACACGCAGTATTTT
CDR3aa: CASKSFSGDTQYF

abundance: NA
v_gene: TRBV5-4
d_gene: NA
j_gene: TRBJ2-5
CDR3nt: TGTGCCAGCAGCCCCGGAGGATGGGGGCGAGGACAAGAGACCCAGTACTTC
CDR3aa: CASSPGGWGRGQETQYF

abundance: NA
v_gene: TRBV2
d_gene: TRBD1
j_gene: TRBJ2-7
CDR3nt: TGTGCCAGCAGTCGACAGGGCCACGAGCAGTACTTC
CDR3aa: CASSRQGHEQYF

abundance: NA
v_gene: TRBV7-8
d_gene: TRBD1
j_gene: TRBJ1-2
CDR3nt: TGTGCCAGCAGCTTAGTAAGACAGGGGGCCGCCACCTTC
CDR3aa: CASSLVRQGAATF

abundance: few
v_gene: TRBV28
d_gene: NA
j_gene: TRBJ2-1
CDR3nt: TGTGCCAGCAGTTTAAGCTTCTGGGGGGTCTACAATGAGCAGTTCTTC
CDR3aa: CASSLSFWGVYNEQFF

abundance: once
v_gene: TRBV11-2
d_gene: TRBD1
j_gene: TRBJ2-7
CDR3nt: TGTGCCAGCAGCCTCGGACAGGCCGATTACGAGCAGTACTTC
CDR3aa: CASSLGQADYEQYF